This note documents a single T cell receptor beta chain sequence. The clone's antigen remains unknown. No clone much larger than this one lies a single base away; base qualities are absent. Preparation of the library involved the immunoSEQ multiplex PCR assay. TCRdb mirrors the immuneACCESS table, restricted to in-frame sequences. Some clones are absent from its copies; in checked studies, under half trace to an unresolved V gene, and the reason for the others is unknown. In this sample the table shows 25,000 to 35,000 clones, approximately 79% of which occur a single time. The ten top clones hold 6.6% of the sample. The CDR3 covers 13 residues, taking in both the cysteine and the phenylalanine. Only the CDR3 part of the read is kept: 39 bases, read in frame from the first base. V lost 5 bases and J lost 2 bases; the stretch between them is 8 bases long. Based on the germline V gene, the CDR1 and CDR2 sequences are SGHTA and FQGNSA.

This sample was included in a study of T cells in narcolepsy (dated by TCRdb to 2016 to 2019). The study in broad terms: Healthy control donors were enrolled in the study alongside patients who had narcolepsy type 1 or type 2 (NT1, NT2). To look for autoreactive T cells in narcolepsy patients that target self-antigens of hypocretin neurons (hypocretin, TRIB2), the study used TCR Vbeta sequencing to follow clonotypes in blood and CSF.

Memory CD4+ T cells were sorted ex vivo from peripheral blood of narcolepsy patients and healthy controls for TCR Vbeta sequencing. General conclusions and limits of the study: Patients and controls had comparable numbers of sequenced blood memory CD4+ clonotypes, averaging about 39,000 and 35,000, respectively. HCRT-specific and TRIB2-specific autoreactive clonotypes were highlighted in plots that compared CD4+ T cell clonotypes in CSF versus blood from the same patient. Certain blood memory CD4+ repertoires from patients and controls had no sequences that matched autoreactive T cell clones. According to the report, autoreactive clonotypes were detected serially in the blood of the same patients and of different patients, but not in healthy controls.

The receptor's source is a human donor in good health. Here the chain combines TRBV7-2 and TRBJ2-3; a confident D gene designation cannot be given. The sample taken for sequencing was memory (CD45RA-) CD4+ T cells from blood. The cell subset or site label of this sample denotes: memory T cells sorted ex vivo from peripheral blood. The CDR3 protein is CASSTQHTDTQYF. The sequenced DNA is TGTGCCAGCAGCACCCAGCACACAGATACGCAGTATTTT.